These 2 T cell receptor beta chains share one sample of origin, sequenced in a study of cytomegalovirus exposure and HLA in healthy donors. PCR used 60 Vbeta primers and 13 Jbeta primers. The protocol was immunoSEQ multiplex PCR, while the TCRdb copy is restricted to in-frame clones and leaves out a portion. The table lists just over 200,000 clones, 82% of them singletons. The specimen sequenced was PBMCs. The receptors come from a woman aged 40 to 49 in good health and CMV-seronegative.

This clone was seen only once. The CDR3 DNA reads as TGTGCCAGCAGCGCGGGACAGGGGACTGAGCAGTTCTTC. This translates into CASSAGQGTEQFF. This chain connects TRBV7-2 to TRBJ2-1; 10 bases agree with TRBD1. CDR1 is SGHTA and CDR2 is FQGNSA in the germline V gene. With V trimmed by 5 bases and J by 9 bases, 4 bases remained unmatched. The CDR3 covers 13 residues.

The V call is TRBV5-4, the J call TRBJ1-3, with TRBD1 matching over 10 bases. Trimming cost V 4 bases and J 3 bases; bases outside gene matches: 4. The CDR3 extends over 15 amino acids. CDR1 is SGHNT, CDR2 YYREEE, per germline (reference sequence). The CDR3 DNA reads TGTGCCAGCAGCCTAGGGACAGGGGATGGAAACACCATATATTTT. It is translated as CASSLGTGDGNTIYF.